Below, 14 T cell receptor beta chains from the same sample are listed, as sequenced in a study of shared clonotypes between healthy human individuals (dated by TCRdb to about 2020). CD8 naive samples consisted of CD45RO-negative cells that were positively selected for CCR7, yielding a CD45RA+CCR7+ population without TemRA cells. The method behind the library was the immunoSEQ multiplex PCR assay. TCRdb obtained this table from immuneACCESS and retained in-frame rearrangements with V and J assigned. These tables miss some clones; where compared with another copy, unresolved V genes account for less than half of the shortfall, and the remainder is unexplained. This sample lists millions of clones; less than 95% were detected once. The ten largest clones take up about 1.1% of the sample. Sequenced sample: naive CD8+ T cells sorted from blood. The cell subset or site label, read with the paper, signifies: CD45RA+CCR7+. These receptors were taken from a man younger than 35 in good health.

This clone was counted once. The genes are TRBV4-1 and TRBJ2-7; D unresolved. V lost 2 bases and J 2 bases, leaving 7 bases between the germline ends. The V gene's germline CDR1 is MGHRA and CDR2 YSYEKL. The CDR3 consists of 13 residues. CDR3 nucleotides: TGCGCCAGCAGCCAACGAGCTACCTACGAGCAGTACTTC. Its translation: CASSQRATYEQYF.

CDR3 loop: CASSPFYSSEAFF. Written as DNA, the CDR3 is TGTGCCAGCAGTCCATTCTACTCTTCGGAAGCTTTCTTT. The chain employs TRBV28 and TRBJ1-1, with unresolved D. Per the germline V gene, CDR1 is MDHEN and CDR2 is SYDVKM. The CDR3 covers 13 residues. Trimming stripped 5 bases from V and 8 bases from J, with 15 bases between.

The chain links TRBV9 to TRBJ1-3; D possibly corresponds to TRBD1 (6 bases). V lost 0 bases, J lost 0 bases, and 10 bases lay in between. The CDR3 totals 16 residues. Germline CDR1 and CDR2: SGDLS and YYNGEE. The CDR3 DNA follows: TGTGCCAGCAGCGTAGGGGGGGCAACCTCTGGAAACACCATATATTTT. Translated, it gives CASSVGGATSGNTIYF.

The chain carries TRBV6-6 and TRBJ2-2; the D is unclear. The CDR3 runs to 14 residues. Germline V lookup: CDR1 MNHNY, CDR2 SVGAGI (reference sequence). The V and J ends lost 6 bases and 1 base respectively, with 9 bases between them. DNA for the CDR3: TGTGCCAGCAGCCCCAGTGGGAACACCGGGGAGCTGTTTTTT. Translating it yields CASSPSGNTGELFF.

Worth noting for this clone: This sample includes further DNA sequences coding for the same CDR3. The chain recombines TRBV6-4 with TRBJ2-7; either TRBD1 or TRBD2 may fit D (5 bases each). This CDR3 contains 13 residues. Trimming removed 2 bases at V and 3 bases at J, with 8 bases between. Germline V CDR1 and CDR2: MRHNA, SNTAGT. The CDR3 protein is CASSDGDGYEQYF. CDR3 bases: TGTGCCAGCAGTGACGGGGACGGCTACGAGCAGTACTTC.

This chain joins TRBV2 and TRBJ1-2, with D maybe TRBD1 (5 bases). Germline CDR1 is SNHLY and CDR2 is FYNNEI. CDR3 size: 14 residues. Trimming cost V 3 bases and J 3 bases, with 11 bases left between them. This chain's CDR3 is CASSEVRGDYGYTF. DNA of the CDR3: TGTGCCAGCAGTGAGGTTAGGGGAGACTATGGCTACACCTTC.

The J gene is TRBJ2-4, the V gene TRBV7-9; D perhaps matches TRBD2 (6 bases). The V gene lost 5 bases and the J gene lost 6 bases, with 17 bases spanning the gap. The germline V gene encodes CDR1 SEHNR and CDR2 FQNEAQ (reference sequence). This CDR3 has 15 residues. CDR3 region: CASSTGVAEINIQYF. The CDR3 bases are TGTGCCAGCAGCACCGGGGTAGCGGAGATAAACATTCAGTACTTC.

The V call is TRBV5-5, the J call TRBJ2-7; 7 bases are shared with TRBD1. V gave up 6 bases and J gave up 4 bases; unmatched junction bases: 10. The CDR3 contains 14 residues. CDR1 is SGHKS and CDR2 is YYEKEE in the germline V gene (reference sequence). The CDR3 sequence is CASTHTGTVYEQYF. Written as DNA, the CDR3 is TGTGCCAGCACCCATACCGGGACAGTTTACGAGCAGTACTTC.

The chain has TRBV7-9 and TRBJ1-1; D call uncertain. Trimming left V 7 bases short and J 0 bases short, with 9 bases between. This CDR3 contains 13 residues. CDR1 SEHNR and CDR2 FQNEAQ come from the germline V gene (reference sequence). CDR3 residues: CASTPGMNTEAFF. The CDR3 region has the DNA TGTGCCAGCACGCCGGGGATGAACACTGAAGCTTTCTTT.

For the CDR3, the DNA is TGTGCCAGCAGCTTAACGTTGGTGGACGAGCAGTACTTC. Its translation: CASSLTLVDEQYF. This chain uses TRBV9 with TRBJ2-7; unclear D gene. V was clipped by 4 bases and J by 5 bases, with 13 bases between them. CDR1 and CDR2 from the germline V gene are SGDLS and YYNGEE. The CDR3 has 13 amino acids.

Turning to this clone: At the DNA level, this CDR3 is encoded by other sequences in the same sample as well. The V and J genes are TRBV27 and TRBJ2-3, with 10 bases aligning to TRBD1. The V and J ends lost 5 bases and 1 base, in that order; junction bases with no gene match: 3. Germline assignment: CDR1 MNHEY and CDR2 SMNVEV (reference sequence). The length of the CDR3 is 15 residues. The CDR3 is CASSPGTGGTDTQYF. DNA for the CDR3: TGTGCCAGCAGTCCCGGGACAGGGGGCACAGATACGCAGTATTTT.

This chain uses TRBV30 with TRBJ2-3; the D call may be TRBD1 or TRBD2 (5 bases each). CDR1 is GTSNPN, CDR2 SVGIG, per germline (reference sequence). This CDR3 comprises 16 residues. The V and J ends lost 0 bases and 0 bases respectively, with 13 bases between them. CDR3 protein: CAWSVRNGASTDTQYF. The CDR3 DNA follows: TGTGCCTGGAGTGTACGAAACGGGGCTAGCACAGATACGCAGTATTTT. Using reference TRBV30 and TRBJ2-3 for the parts outside the CDR3, the full variable domain is SQTIHQWPATLVQPVGSPLSLECTVEGTSNPNLYWYRQAAGRGLQLLFYSVGIGQISSEVPQNLSASRPQDRQFILSSKKLLLSDSGFYLCAWSVRNGASTDTQYFGPGTRLTVL.

The chain uses TRBV5-6 and TRBJ1-4; weak D call: TRBD1 (5 bases). The CDR3 totals 14 residues. The germline CDR1 and CDR2 sequences are SGHDT and YYEEEE. V was pared by 3 bases and J by 7 bases, with 13 bases between. Here the CDR3 DNA reads TGTGCCAGCAGCTCGGGCAGGGAAGCTGAAAAACTGTTTTTT. Translation gives CASSSGREAEKLFF.

The chain uses TRBV4-3 and TRBJ2-2; TRBD1 might be the D (6 bases). In germline, CDR1 is LGHNA, CDR2 YSLEER. The ends were cut back, 8 bases at V and 3 bases at J, with 16 bases in the middle. This CDR3 is built from 15 residues. The CDR3 reads CASAPWGQDTGELFF. CDR3 DNA sequence: TGCGCCAGCGCTCCTTGGGGGCAGGACACCGGGGAGCTGTTTTTT.